The rows below give T cell receptor beta chains drawn from one sample of a study of radiotherapy plus CTLA-4 blockade in lung cancer. The protocol was immunoSEQ multiplex PCR, while the TCRdb copy is restricted to in-frame clones and leaves out a portion. The sample lists 40,000 to 60,000 clones, about 86% seen once, with less than 20% in the top ten. The specimen comprised peripheral blood, sampled from a patient treated with radiotherapy plus ipilimumab. The receptors come from a human donor with non-small cell lung cancer that progressed on radiotherapy plus ipilimumab. Some clones in this sample may be carry-over from other donors' samples. Both conserved end residues are part of each CDR3. Each record gives: CDR3 DNA, CDR3 protein, clone size, J gene, V gene, D gene. A D gene is named only where the DNA matches it firmly. Expanded clones are given a class, and other clones once, few, many or no size at all.

TGTGCCAGCCGGACAGGGCTTACCTACGAGCAGTACTTC CASRTGLTYEQYF . TRBJ2-7 TRBV28 TRBD1
TGTGCCTGGAGTTTGGGCGTTATCCTTGGAAACACCATATATTTT CAWSLGVILGNTIYF . TRBJ1-3 TRBV30 .
TGTGCCAGCAGCGGGGGACAGGGAAGCACTGAAGCTTTCTTT CASSGGQGSTEAFF . TRBJ1-1 TRBV2 TRBD1
TGCAGTGCTCCACTCAGGGGGGGCTACACCTTC CSAPLRGGYTF . TRBJ1-2 TRBV20-1 TRBD1
TGTGCCAGCAGCTGGGGGGAGTACAATGAGCAGTTCTTC CASSWGEYNEQFF . TRBJ2-1 TRBV14 .
TGTGCCAGCAGCTTTTACGCGGAGACTGAAGCTTTCTTT CASSFYAETEAFF . TRBJ1-1 TRBV7-8 .
TGTGCCAGTAGGGACAGGGCCAATCAGCCCCAGCATTTT CASRDRANQPQHF . TRBJ1-5 TRBV19 TRBD1
TGCGCCAGCAGCTGGTCCGGGACTAGAGGAGGAACCGGGGAGCTGTTTTTT CASSWSGTRGGTGELFF . TRBJ2-2 TRBV5-1 TRBD2
TGTGCCTGGACACAGGCCTACGGCAATCAGCCCCAGCATTTT CAWTQAYGNQPQHF . TRBJ1-5 TRBV30 .
TGTGCCAGCAGTCCCGCAGGGGCCTGGGCTTTCTTT CASSPAGAWAFF once TRBJ1-1 TRBV27 .
TGTGCCAGCAGTCCCGGGACAGGGATCCATGATACGCAGTATTTT CASSPGTGIHDTQYF . TRBJ2-3 TRBV6-6 TRBD1
TGTGCCAGCAGTGAAGCAGTAGCAAACTATGGCTACACCTTC CASSEAVANYGYTF few TRBJ1-2 TRBV6-1 .
TGTGCCATCAGTTGGGGACAAGAGCACCCGGGCCCAGATACGCAGTATTTT CAISWGQEHPGPDTQYF . TRBJ2-3 TRBV10-3 .
TGTGCCAGCAGTAGCCCTACTGGGGCTGGCACCGGGGAGCTGTTTTTT CASSSPTGAGTGELFF . TRBJ2-2 TRBV6-6 .
TGCGCCAGCAGCCAAGTTCTTTCTGGACAAGGGAACAATGAGCAGTTCTTC CASSQVLSGQGNNEQFF once TRBJ2-1 TRBV4-3 .
TGTGCCAGCAGTTTGGGGGGTGATCTGATCCTAGGCTACACCTTC CASSLGGDLILGYTF . TRBJ1-2 TRBV27 .
TGTGCCAGCAGCTTAACGGCAGGATTGAACACTGAAGCTTTCTTT CASSLTAGLNTEAFF . TRBJ1-1 TRBV7-2 .
TGTGCCTGGAATCTAGCGTGGACCGGGGAGCTGTTTTTT CAWNLAWTGELFF . TRBJ2-2 TRBV30 .
TGTGCCATCACCAACGGACAGGGAACAGATACGCAGTATTTT CAITNGQGTDTQYF . TRBJ2-3 TRBV10-3 TRBD1
TGTGCCAGCAGCTTAGACAGGTTCTCCTACGAGCAGTACTTC CASSLDRFSYEQYF . TRBJ2-7 TRBV7-3 .
TGTGCCAGCAGCTCGGTAGCGGGGGTTTACGAGCAGTACTTC CASSSVAGVYEQYF few TRBJ2-7 TRBV7-2 TRBD2
TGTGCCAGTAGTCAGGGGATCTCCTACGAGCAGTACTTC CASSQGISYEQYF . TRBJ2-7 TRBV19 .
TGTGCCAGCAGCAAAGCCACCGGTAGGACTATTAATTACGAGCAGTACTTC CASSKATGRTINYEQYF . TRBJ2-7 TRBV21-1 .
TGTGCCAGCAGCCTACGGACTCTAGCGGGGGGCGCCACAGATACGCAGTATTTT CASSLRTLAGGATDTQYF . TRBJ2-3 TRBV9 TRBD2
TGTGCCAGCAGTGTCAGGGGGTCGAACTTTAACTATGGCTACACCTTC CASSVRGSNFNYGYTF once TRBJ1-2 TRBV6-1 TRBD1
TGTGCCAGCAGTTACTCCCGGACAGGGGGGGGCTATGGCTACACCTTC CASSYSRTGGGYGYTF . TRBJ1-2 TRBV6-5 TRBD1
TGTGCCAGCAGTTTACTGGACAGGGTGCACGAGCAGTACTTC CASSLLDRVHEQYF . TRBJ2-7 TRBV28 TRBD1
TGTGCCAGCAGCCAAAACTCAGGGGACACTGAAGCTTTCTTT CASSQNSGDTEAFF . TRBJ1-1 TRBV5-5 .
TGCGCCAGCAGCTGGGGGACAGGGGGAACCGGGGAGCTGTTTTTT CASSWGTGGTGELFF . TRBJ2-2 TRBV5-1 TRBD1
TGTGCCAGCAGTGCGCCAGTTCACCGAGGGACTGAAGCTTTCTTT CASSAPVHRGTEAFF . TRBJ1-1 TRBV2 .
TGTGCCAGTAGTATAGACGGGACAGCTACCTATGGCTACACCTTC CASSIDGTATYGYTF . TRBJ1-2 TRBV19 TRBD1
TGCGCCAGCAGCTTGGGGACAGGGGGAGGGGATACGCAGTATTTT CASSLGTGGGDTQYF . TRBJ2-3 TRBV5-1 TRBD1
TGTGCCTGGAGGCCAGTTAGGAATAGAGGGTCCTACGAGCAGTACTTC CAWRPVRNRGSYEQYF . TRBJ2-7 TRBV30 .
TGTGCCATCCGGACTAGTAGGGGGACAGATACGCAGTATTTT CAIRTSRGTDTQYF . TRBJ2-3 TRBV10-3 .
TGCGCCAGCAGCGGTCTACAGGGGACTCAACATGGCTACACCTTC CASSGLQGTQHGYTF . TRBJ1-2 TRBV5-1 TRBD1
TGTGCCATCAGTGAGGGTCAGGGAGGCCCCCTAGCTAACTATGGCTACACCTTC CAISEGQGGPLANYGYTF . TRBJ1-2 TRBV10-3 .
TGTGCCAGCAGCCAGACAGGGGTTGGGTACACTGAAGCTTTCTTT CASSQTGVGYTEAFF . TRBJ1-1 TRBV7-2 TRBD1
TGTGCCTGGAGTGCAGGGACTAGCGGGAGGTACAATGAGCAGTTCTTC CAWSAGTSGRYNEQFF . TRBJ2-1 TRBV30 TRBD2
TGTGCCAGCAGTGACGCTAGCGGGAGAGCCGGGGAGCTGTTTTTT CASSDASGRAGELFF . TRBJ2-2 TRBV2 TRBD2
TGTGCCAGTAGTATAGCTGCTGAAGCTTTCTTT CASSIAAEAFF . TRBJ1-1 TRBV19 .
TGCGCCAGCAGCCTCCCGGGCTCTGGAAACACCATATATTTT CASSLPGSGNTIYF . TRBJ1-3 TRBV5-1 .
TGTGCCAGCAGCACAACAAATTTTTTGGCTTTCTTT CASSTTNFLAFF . TRBJ1-1 TRBV28 .